This TCR beta chain derives from a study of identical twins. TCRdb analysed the 5' RACE reads with MiXCR anew, one entry per CDR3 protein. The sample comprises roughly 720,000 distinct CDR3 sequences, 15% to 20% of which are singletons, and around 13% rests with the top ten. Germline loops: CDR1 SQVTM, CDR2 ANQGSEA. CDR3 length equals 12 residues. The germline V and J ends were trimmed by 0 bases and 8 bases, with 10 bases remaining between them. These data were likewise used in another study, on T cells expressing NK-cell markers.

V usage is TRBV29-1 and J usage is TRBJ1-2; possible D gene TRBD1, 6 bases. The sequenced material came from PBMCs. The source of this sequence is a woman under 30 in good health. The CDR3 here is CSVEDRGVGYTF. The CDR3 DNA reads as TGCAGCGTTGAAGATAGGGGGGTAGGCTACACCTTC.